This is a list of T cell receptor beta chains from one sample in a study of CD8 T cells in ankylosing spondylitis. One entry per CDR3 protein results from TCRdb running MiXCR on the 5' RACE reads. The table shows about 64,000 distinct CDR3 sequences, with 6% to 8% occurring only once. The sequencing input was synovial fluid, either unsorted or a sorted T cell fraction (not recorded which). These receptor sequences come from a male donor with ankylosing spondylitis. The CDR3 runs from the conserved cysteine through the conserved F or W. A D gene is named only where the DNA matches it firmly. Part of the rows lack a size; the others show once, few, many or a class for expanded clones.

cdr3_nt cdr3_aa clone_size v_call d_call j_call
TGTGCCAGCAGCCAAACCATAGCGGGAGATAATGAGCAGTTCTTC CASSQTIAGDNEQFF few TRBV14 TRBD2 TRBJ2-1
TGTGCCAGTAAGCAAGGGAGCCTAGGCTTGAGCAATCAGCCCCAGCATTTT CASKQGSLGLSNQPQHF few TRBV19 - TRBJ1-5
TGTGCCAGCGAAGCGGGAGCGCGCTACGAGCAGTACTTC CASEAGARYEQYF many TRBV28 TRBD2 TRBJ2-7
TGTGCCAGCAGTTTCCAGACAGGGCTGGCCGGGGAGCTGTTTTTT CASSFQTGLAGELFF few TRBV28 TRBD1 TRBJ2-2
TGTGCCAGCAGCTACCTCGGGGAAAACATTCAGTACTTC CASSYLGENIQYF - TRBV5-4 - TRBJ2-4
TGCGCCAGCAGCTATACTAGCGCCGATTTGACAAATACGCAGTATTTT CASSYTSADLTNTQYF few TRBV5-1 TRBD2 TRBJ2-3
TGCAGTGCCTTGGGGACAGCAGCATCCTACGAGCAGTACTTC CSALGTAASYEQYF - TRBV20-1 TRBD1 TRBJ2-7
TGTGCCAGCTGTTCCCTCGAGAGGGACGTCTATGGCTACACCTTC CASCSLERDVYGYTF many TRBV28 - TRBJ1-2
TGCGCCAGCAGCTTTGGACAGGGCTTCGAGGGACGATTCTTC CASSFGQGFEGRFF many TRBV5-1 TRBD1 TRBJ2-1
TGTGCCAGCAGCTTCGATAGGGGGCAGACCCAGCATTTT CASSFDRGQTQHF many TRBV5-6 TRBD1 TRBJ1-5
TGCAGTGCTAGAGATGAGCGGGATAGGTATGAGCAGTTCTTC CSARDERDRYEQFF many TRBV20-1 TRBD2 TRBJ2-1
TGTGCCAGCAGCTTAGGAGGGAGCCCCTCCTACAATGAGCAGTTCTTC CASSLGGSPSYNEQFF many TRBV11-2 - TRBJ2-1
TGTGCCAGCTCACCCCGCTCTCCGGTGACTAGAATAGCGGAGACCCAGTACTTC CASSPRSPVTRIAETQYF - TRBV18 - TRBJ2-5
TGTGCCAGCAGGAAATGTCGGCCGCGGAAAGCGGGAGGGGGTAGGGAGACCCAGTACTTC CASRKCRPRKAGGGRETQYF - TRBV21-1 - TRBJ2-5
TGCGCCAGCAGCCCGGACGACGGGGTTAATCAGCCCCAGCATTTT CASSPDDGVNQPQHF many TRBV5-1 - TRBJ1-5
TGTGCCAGCAGTTCCCGACTAGCGGTGGAGACCCAGTACTTC CASSSRLAVETQYF many TRBV5-4 TRBD2 TRBJ2-5
TGTGCCAGCAAGCCCGACTGGGCCCCTGAAGCTTTCTTT CASKPDWAPEAFF many TRBV6-1 - TRBJ1-1
TGTGCCACCAGCAGAGATTTCCTAGCGGGGAACAATGAGCAGTTCTTC CATSRDFLAGNNEQFF many TRBV15 TRBD2 TRBJ2-1
TGTGCCAGCAGCTTACGATTACTAGCGGGAGGGTCAGGCGGGGAGCTGTTTTTT CASSLRLLAGGSGGELFF many TRBV11-2 TRBD2 TRBJ2-2
TGCAGTGCTAGTGTTCTAGCGCTCACAGATACGCAGTATTTT CSASVLALTDTQYF few TRBV20-1 - TRBJ2-3
TGCAGTGCTAGAGTTTCATCGGCGCAGCTGTTTTTT CSARVSSAQLFF many TRBV20-1 - TRBJ2-2
TGTGCCAGTAGTATCCAACAGGGCCCCTACGAGCAGTACTTC CASSIQQGPYEQYF few TRBV19 - TRBJ2-7
TGCGCCAGCAGTCAATCGGGGGGCCTGGGCACCAACAATGAGCAGTTCTTC CASSQSGGLGTNNEQFF few TRBV23-1 - TRBJ2-1
TGTGCCAGCAGGAACCCTTTGGGGCACACTGAAGCTTTCTTT CASRNPLGHTEAFF many TRBV28 - TRBJ1-1
TGTGCCAGCAGCTTGGACAGGGCTCGAGAGACCCAGTACTTC CASSLDRARETQYF - TRBV11-2 TRBD1 TRBJ2-5
TGTGCCAGCAGTCCGACGCGACTAGTGCAAGAGACCCAGTACTTC CASSPTRLVQETQYF - TRBV6-1 - TRBJ2-5
TGTGCCAGCAGCCCTCCCCTGCAGACAGATACGCAGTATTTT CASSPPLQTDTQYF few TRBV28 - TRBJ2-3
TGCGCCAGCAGCTTGAGGGGTCTAGCGGGAGGAGGCGGGACCCAGTACTTC CASSLRGLAGGGGTQYF few TRBV5-1 TRBD2 TRBJ2-5
TGCAGCGTTGAGTTAGGGCTGTACGAGCAGTACTTC CSVELGLYEQYF many TRBV29-1 - TRBJ2-7
TGCGCCAGCAGCCAATCGCCCAGCAGGGAATGCTACACCTTC CASSQSPSRECYTF many TRBV4-3 - TRBJ1-2
TGCGCCAGCAGTGAGTCGAGGGGCGAGCAGTACTTC CASSESRGEQYF - TRBV10-2 - TRBJ2-7
TGTGCCAGCAGCTTCGGACAGGCAGCAGATACGCAGTATTTT CASSFGQAADTQYF - TRBV5-6 TRBD1 TRBJ2-3
TGTGCCAGCAACCCGGGTGGGAACCGGGAGCCCCAGCATTTT CASNPGGNREPQHF - TRBV2 - TRBJ1-5
TGCGCCAGCAGCTTGGGCAGCTACAATGAGCAGTTCTTC CASSLGSYNEQFF few TRBV5-1 - TRBJ2-1
TGTGCCAGCAGTTTCGGCCCAGGGCGTGGCACAGATACGCAGTATTTT CASSFGPGRGTDTQYF many TRBV28 - TRBJ2-3
TGTGCCAGCAGCCCTGAGTATACGCAGTATTTT CASSPEYTQYF many TRBV7-9 - TRBJ2-3
TGTGCCATCAGCTTACAGGAAAATGAAAAACTGTTTTTT CAISLQENEKLFF many TRBV10-3 - TRBJ1-4
TGTGCCAGCAGCAAAGGGGGGTACGGGGAGCTGTTTTTT CASSKGGYGELFF few TRBV21-1 - TRBJ2-2
TGCGCCAGCAGCTTGGGACAGGGTACGCAGACCCAGTACTTC CASSLGQGTQTQYF many TRBV5-1 TRBD1 TRBJ2-5
TGCGCCAGCAGCTTGGACCCCCAATCCTACGAGCAGTACTTC CASSLDPQSYEQYF many TRBV5-1 - TRBJ2-7
TGTGCCAGCAGGAGAATAGCGGGTTCGGCCGGGGAGCTGTTTTTT CASRRIAGSAGELFF - TRBV2 TRBD2 TRBJ2-2